The present T cell receptor beta chain was sequenced within a study of OX40 agonist ivuxolimab in advanced cancers. Trimming pared 0 bases from V and 1 base from J, leaving 12 bases between. Germline assignment: CDR1 LGHNA and CDR2 YSLEER. This CDR3 spans 16 amino acids. This clone appeared once. Its cognate antigen is unknown. TCRdb's table, derived via immunoSEQ multiplex PCR, lists solely in-frame clones and lacks some. The sample includes about 16,000 clones, roughly 71% of them seen just once. Whole-study results and caveats: Dosing at 0.1 to 3.0 mg/kg was accompanied by clonal expansion of CD4+ and CD8+ blood T cells by week 6. The mean number of expanded clones was higher in CD8+ T cells than in CD4+. Expanded peripheral T-cell antigen specificity went undetermined.

J is TRBJ1-2 and V is TRBV4-3; perhaps TRBD1 as D (6 bases). Source: CD4+ or CD8+ T cells sorted from blood, taken in a trial of the OX40 agonist ivuxolimab. The TCR was taken from an adult with an advanced solid tumor such as melanoma, head and neck, liver or kidney cancer. CDR3 coding DNA: TGCGCCAGCAGCCAAGACAGGGGCCCTCTTAACTATGGCTACACCTTC. Translated, it gives CASSQDRGPLNYGYTF.